The 8 T cell receptor beta chains below come from one sample, sequenced in a study of T cell responses to AZD1222 COVID-19 vaccine. Some clones are missing from TCRdb's copy, which holds only in-frame ones; the method was immunoSEQ multiplex PCR. The sample holds about 130,000 clones, over 75% seen once. Specimen: peripheral blood, collected on day 0 of AZD1222 vaccination. The receptors were gathered from an adult in good health.

The V gene is TRBV5-1, the J gene TRBJ2-3; 9 bases fit TRBD2. The germline gives CDR1 SGHRS, CDR2 YFSETQ. Losses at the gene ends were 7 bases for V and 1 base for J; bases not matched to a gene: 7. There are 15 residues in the CDR3. CDR3 residues: CASQTRTSGTDTQYF. DNA for the CDR3: TGCGCCAGCCAAACCCGGACTAGCGGCACAGATACGCAGTATTTT. The whole variable domain, filled in from reference TRBV5-1 and TRBJ2-3, reads KAGVTQTPRYLIKTRGQQVTLSCSPISGHRSVSWYQQTPGQGLQFLFEYFSETQRNKGNFPGRFSGRQFSNSRSEMNVSTLELGDSALYLCASQTRTSGTDTQYFGPGTRLTVL.

This clone was counted a single time. J is TRBJ1-4 and V is TRBV27, with 9 positions matching TRBD1. The CDR3 covers 15 residues. V lost 6 bases and J lost 7; bases outside the gene matches: 9. Germline CDR1 reads MNHEY; CDR2 reads SMNVEV (reference sequence). The CDR3 DNA is TGTGCCAGCAGATCAGGAGAGACAGGGGGTGAAAAACTGTTTTTT. Translating gives CASRSGETGGEKLFF.

V gene TRBV29-1 combines with J gene TRBJ1-6; D ambiguous. This CDR3 is 13 amino acids long. V gave up 0 bases and J gave up 12 bases, with 12 bases separating them. The germline gives CDR1 SQVTM, CDR2 ANQGSEA. The CDR3 region is CSVEEESGRPLHF. The DNA of the CDR3 is TGCAGCGTTGAAGAAGAGTCAGGTCGACCCCTCCACTTT. Filled out from reference TRBV29-1 and TRBJ1-6, the complete variable domain reads SAVISQKPSRDICQRGTSLTIQCQVDSQVTMMFWYRQQPGQSLTLIATANQGSEATYESGFVIDKFPISRPNLTFSTLTVSNMSPEDSSIYLCSVEEESGRPLHFGNGTRLTVT.

The chain is built from TRBV27 and TRBJ1-2; possibly TRBD1 for D (5 bases). Germline CDR1 is MNHEY and CDR2 is SMNVEV (reference sequence). The CDR3 has 14 amino acids. The germline V and J ends were trimmed by 5 bases and 7 bases, with 17 bases remaining between them. The CDR3 reads CASSPGTVVTGYTF. CDR3 bases: TGTGCCAGCAGTCCGGGGACCGTCGTCACTGGCTACACCTTC.

The V call is TRBV7-6, the J call TRBJ1-1, with 8 bases identical to TRBD1. V lost 5 bases and J lost 3; bases outside the gene matches: 8. CDR3 length: 15 residues. Germline V gene lookup returns CDR1 SGHVS and CDR2 FNYEAQ. The CDR3 loop reads CASSPHSTGDTEAFF. The CDR3 bases are TGTGCCAGCAGCCCACACTCGACAGGGGACACTGAAGCTTTCTTT.

The chain combines TRBV6-1 with TRBJ2-2; no clear D gene. The CDR3 is 14 residues long. V was trimmed by 2 bases and J by 5 bases, leaving 9 bases between them. The germline V gene has CDR1 MNHNS and CDR2 SASEGT. The CDR3 DNA reads TGTGCCAGCAGTGAACGTGGGAAGACCGGGGAGCTGTTTTTT. It specifies CASSERGKTGELFF.

The rearrangement links TRBV14 to TRBJ2-3, with D unclear. CDR3 length: 12 amino acids. Trimming removed 2 bases from V and 8 bases from J, with 8 bases in between. CDR1 and CDR2 (germline): SGHDN, FVKESK. CDR3 bases: TGTGCCAGCAGCCAAAGTTCGGGTACGCAGTATTTT. Its translation: CASSQSSGTQYF.

V usage is TRBV11-2 and J usage is TRBJ2-5; TRBD1 is a possible D gene (5 bases). The length of the CDR3 is 15 residues. Trimming took off 1 base at V and 1 base at J, with 10 bases between the two ends. The germline V gene has CDR1 SGHAT and CDR2 FQNNGV. This chain's CDR3 is CASSLAGHPQETQYF. As DNA, the CDR3 is TGTGCCAGCAGCTTAGCCGGACACCCCCAAGAGACCCAGTACTTC.